This paragraph covers one T cell receptor beta chain sequence. It lacks a known antigen. No quality values exist for individual bases; no much larger clone is one base distant. The sample belongs to a study of blood T cell repertoires in COVID-19 (dated by TCRdb to 2018 to 2020). For context, the study as a whole: The collaborator samples originated in the United States, Italy and Spain and spanned the acute and convalescent phases of COVID-19. The material from the prospective study consisted of cDNA or gDNA derived from T cells, B-cell-depleted T cells, or PBMCs. The dataset comprised deeply sampled blood TCRbeta repertoires from subjects exposed to, actively infected with, or recovered from COVID-19. The repertoires were made available in a free public database intended to serve as a resource for research on the immune response to SARS-CoV-2. Samples were obtained from the ongoing ImmuneRACE study (first 160 participants) and from approximately 1,200 subjects provided by 6 global collaborators. Sample metadata almost always included a de-identified subject ID, COVID-19 status, age in years and sex. HLA class I and class II types, where available, came from metadata supplied by the sample provider rather than from assay-based typing.

TCRbeta CDR3 regions were amplified from genomic DNA using the immunoSEQ Assay, a bias-controlled multiplex PCR. Per the original workflow: Within the assay, amplification of reference gene primers was used to estimate how many nucleated cells each sample contained. To quantify the absolute abundance of each unique TCRbeta CDR3 rearrangement, sequence reads were collapsed and filtered. For each sample, productive Simpson clonality was calculated as the square root of Simpson's diversity index across productive rearrangements. TCRdb re-hosts the immuneACCESS table, in-frame sequences only. Its copies lack some clones; in the studies checked, an unresolved V gene accounts for under half of them, and the cause for the rest is not known. D and trimming were read from the DNA, whereas the V and J calls and clone size are those reported in that table. This sample has hundreds of thousands of clones in its table, and about nine tenths of those were observed once. The top ten clonotypes cover less than 2% of the sample.

The CDR3 measures 13 amino acids from cysteine to phenylalanine. The retained sequence is limited to the CDR3, 39 bases, with the frame set at the first base. Trimming takes 2 bases from V and 1 base from J, and the germline ends sit 5 bases apart. CDR1 KGHSH and CDR2 LQKENI were looked up in the germline V gene. Overall study results and their limits: How much clinical and demographic metadata was included differed by source and by participant, and the metadata was provided uncurated.

In the prospective study, participants were about 18 to 100 years old, resided in about two dozen geographic areas of the United States, and were enrolled through a virtual design. In the prospective study, cohorts were assigned on the basis of participant-reported clinical history obtained from a screening survey and a study questionnaire. ImmuneRACE Cohort 3 recovered participants were defined by two consecutive negative NP/OP PCR tests, healthcare professional clearance, or symptom resolution. Each participant in the prospective study had whole blood, serum and a nasopharyngeal or oropharyngeal swab collected by mobile phlebotomists. Participants in the prospective study had the option to provide additional blood draws and questionnaires over a roughly 2-month period. Blood samples from the prospective study were shipped frozen or at room temperature prior to DNA extraction.

This TCR was recovered from a man aged 40-50 years who had recovered from COVID-19. Sample: PBMCs or T cells enriched from blood (not recorded which). This chain is built from TRBV18 and TRBJ1-1; 5 matching bases give a weak D call of TRBD1. CDR3 region: CASSPRGNTEAFF. The bases read TGTGCCAGCTCACCAAGGGGGAACACTGAAGCTTTCTTT. Supplemented by the reference TRBV18 and TRBJ1-1 proteins around the CDR3, the complete variable domain is NAGVMQNPRHLVRRRGQEARLRCSPMKGHSHVYWYRQLPEEGLKFMVYLQKENIIDESGMPKERFSAEFPKEGPSILRIQQVVRGDSAAYFCASSPRGNTEAFFGQGTRLTVV.